This TCR beta chain was identified during a study of shared clonotypes between healthy human individuals. In the study overall: Each donor's CD4 naive and CD4 memory cells filled three plates apiece, CD8 naive two, and CD8 memory one.

Original processing notes: From ImmunoSEQ came sequences covering only the junction and carrying no quality scores, so filtering differed. The table came from immunoSEQ multiplex PCR; TCRdb's copy has only in-frame clones and leaves some out. Clone size and the V and J calls come from that table; the DNA yielded D and trimming. The sample holds more than 850,000 clones, around 78% seen once. Study-wide points: As a rule, naive subsets had a larger estimated richness than memory subsets. Four donors shared approximately 5% of their naive CD4 clonotypes.

About this clone itself: What it binds is not known.

The germline V and J ends were trimmed by 8 bases and 0 bases, with 10 bases remaining between them. The CDR3 covers 13 residues. Germline V gene data show CDR1 as SNHLY and CDR2 as FYNNEI. Material: memory CD4+ T cells from PBMCs. As to subset: CD45RA-negative fraction. V and J are TRBV2 and TRBJ1-1, with D uncertain. The source is a man between 18 and 29 years old in good health. Some clones in this sample may be carry-over from other donors' samples. DNA for the CDR3: TGTGCCAGCTTCCGGGGTATGAACACTGAAGCTTTCTTT. Amino acids: CASFRGMNTEAFF.